This T cell receptor beta chain originates from a study of shared clonotypes between healthy human individuals. The method was immunoSEQ multiplex PCR; TCRdb's version includes in-frame clones alone and lacks a portion of them. Among about 1.5 million clones listed, 95% to 99% were seen once. This clone was picked up one time. The same CDR3 arises from other DNA sequences in this sample as well. What was sequenced was naive CD4+ T cells sorted from blood. Documented subset: CD45RA+ positively selected. This TCR was recovered from a man younger than 45 in good health.

The CDR3 loop reads CASSSWTSGSTDTQYF. The CDR3 DNA sequence: TGCGCCAGCAGCTCTTGGACTAGCGGGAGCACAGATACGCAGTATTTT. The chain is built from TRBV5-1 and TRBJ2-3, with 11 bases lining up with TRBD2. Trimming at V came to 3 bases and at J to 0 bases, leaving 3 bases not matched to a gene. The germline V gene has CDR1 SGHRS and CDR2 YFSETQ. The CDR3 covers 16 residues.